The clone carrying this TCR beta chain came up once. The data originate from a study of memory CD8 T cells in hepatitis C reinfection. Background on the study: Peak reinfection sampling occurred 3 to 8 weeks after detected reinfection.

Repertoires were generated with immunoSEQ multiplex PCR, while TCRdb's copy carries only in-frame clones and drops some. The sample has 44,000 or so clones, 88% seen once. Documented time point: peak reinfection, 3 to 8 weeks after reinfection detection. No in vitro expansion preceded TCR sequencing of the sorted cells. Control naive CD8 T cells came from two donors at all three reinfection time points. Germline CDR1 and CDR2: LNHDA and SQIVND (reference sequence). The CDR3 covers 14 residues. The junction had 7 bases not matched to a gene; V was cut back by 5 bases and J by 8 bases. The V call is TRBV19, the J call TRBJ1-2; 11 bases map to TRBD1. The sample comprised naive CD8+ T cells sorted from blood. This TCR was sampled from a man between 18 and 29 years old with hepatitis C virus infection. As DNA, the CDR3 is TGTGCCAGTAGTGGGACCGGGACAGGGGGAGGCTACACCTTC. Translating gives CASSGTGTGGGYTF.